The entry below describes one TCR beta chain. The sample is drawn from a study of relationships among human T cell subsets. The T cell receptor alpha and beta CDR3 regions were amplified from mRNA by semiquantitative ARM-PCR. ARM-PCR used tagged nested gene-specific primers, then communal superprimers for exponential amplification. TCRdb itself ran the multiplex PCR reads through MiXCR, one entry per CDR3 protein. This table has some 5,400 distinct CDR3 sequences, 55% to 75% appearing once. CDR1 and CDR2 from the germline V gene are SGHNT and YENEEA. The CDR3 sequence is 17 residues long. With 5 bases clipped from V and 3 bases from J, the junction kept 11 bases outside the gene matches. After negative selection with anti-CD4 multisort beads, CD8+ T cells were positively selected with anti-CD8 beads.

This TCR came from a man aged 35-49 years in good health. The sequencing input was CD8+ T cells sorted from blood. The chain combines TRBV11-3 with TRBJ2-2; 8 bases line up with TRBD2. The CDR3 DNA follows: TGTGCCAGCAGCCCTATCGGGGGGGGCTGTGACACCGGGGAGCTGTTTTTT. Protein sequence: CASSPIGGGCDTGELFF. The variable domain in full, completed from reference TRBV11-3 and TRBJ2-2, reads EAGVVQSPRYKIIEKKQPVAFWCNPISGHNTLYWYLQNLGQGPELLIRYENEEAVDDSQLPKDRFSAERLKGVDSTLKIQPAELGDSAVYLCASSPIGGGCDTGELFFGEGSRLTVL.